This T cell receptor beta chain came from a study of T cells after yellow fever vaccination. Notes on the study in general: Detected again after the booster were most primary-vaccination clones, at approximately 96% CD4 and 88% CD8.

This clonotype was picked up a small number of times. Its cognate antigen is unknown. TCRdb analysed the 5' RACE reads with MiXCR anew, one entry per CDR3 protein. The sample lists 450,000 to 550,000 distinct CDR3 sequences, roughly a fifth occurring once. CDR1 and CDR2 (germline): SEHNR, FQNEAQ (reference sequence). V gave up 4 bases and J gave up 2 bases, with 8 bases separating them. This CDR3 has 13 residues. This sample comprised PBMCs, obtained 15 days after the yellow fever booster vaccination. The clonotype comes from a man between 25 and 39 years old who received the YFV17D yellow fever vaccine. The chain recombines TRBV7-9 with TRBJ1-1; D possibly corresponds to TRBD1 (6 bases). In DNA form, the CDR3 reads TGTGCCAGCAGCTCACAGGGAAACACTGAAGCTTTCTTT. It is translated as CASSSQGNTEAFF. The full variable domain, its missing parts supplied by reference TRBV7-9 and TRBJ1-1, is DTGVSQNPRHKITKRGQNVTFRCDPISEHNRLYWYRQTLGQGPEFLTYFQNEAQLEKSRLLSDRFSAERPKGSFSTLEIQRTEQGDSAMYLCASSSQGNTEAFFGQGTRLTVV.